This T cell receptor (beta chain) is drawn from a study of cytomegalovirus exposure and HLA in healthy donors. Overall study: The same platform was used for the 130 or so validation repertoires as for the 600 to 700 first-cohort repertoires, as reported in a later analysis.

The ends lost 6 bases at V and 0 bases at J; junction bases unmatched: 8. Germline V CDR1 and CDR2: MNHEY, SMNVEV (reference sequence). The CDR3 extends over 15 amino acids. This table comes from immunoSEQ multiplex PCR, and its TCRdb copy is limited to in-frame clones, with some not included. This sample carries approximately 46,000 clones, 92% of them seen once, and the ten largest clones take approximately 1.5%. The sample consisted of PBMCs. V gene TRBV27 combines with J gene TRBJ2-7, with TRBD2 matching 7 bases. The sequence derives from a young man in good health and CMV-seronegative. In DNA, the CDR3 is TGTGCCAGCAGATTCGCGGGACTACCCTCCTACGAGCAGTACTTC. It codes for CASRFAGLPSYEQYF.